This TCR beta chain appears in the sequencing data of a study of control samples from healthy donors and cancer patients. Worth noting for this clone: Other DNA sequences of this sample code for an identical CDR3.

Germline-derived CDR1 and CDR2 are LGHDT and YNNKEL (reference sequence). Trimming removed 4 bases from V and 0 bases from J, with 11 bases in between. CDR3 length equals 15 residues. Clones were sequenced by immunoSEQ multiplex PCR, and TCRdb holds only the in-frame ones, with some missing. The sample yields 52,000 or so clones, 94% seen once. Sequenced input: blood. The sequence was collected from a man aged 30 to 45 in good health. The rearrangement uses TRBV3-1 (or the pseudogene TRBV3-2) and TRBJ2-3; D might be TRBD2 (6 bases). The CDR3 loop is CASSPTGTSTDTQYF. CDR3 nucleotide sequence: TGTGCCAGCAGCCCCACCGGGACTAGCACAGATACGCAGTATTTT.